The rows below give T cell receptor beta chains drawn from one sample of a study of T-cell reconstitution after alpha-beta-depleted transplantation in children. TCRdb reanalysed the PCR reads using MiXCR and keeps one entry per CDR3 protein. The sample has some 500,000 distinct CDR3 sequences, approximately 20% seen once. The specimen comprised PBMCs from the stem cell graft donor, sampled from the stem cell graft. The receptors derive from a human donor who donated a stem cell graft to a child with acute lymphoblastic leukemia. The CDR3 runs from the conserved cysteine through the conserved F or W. The D gene is left open where the match is weak. Where a row states a size, it is once, few, many or the class of an expanded clone; other rows omit it.

j_gene: TRBJ1-3
abundance: many
d_gene: NA
v_gene: TRBV29-1
CDR3nt: TGCAGCGTCGAGGGGAACGGAAACACCATATATTTT
CDR3aa: CSVEGNGNTIYF

j_gene: TRBJ2-1
abundance: NA
d_gene: NA
v_gene: TRBV5-6
CDR3nt: TGTGCCAGCAGCGCCTCATTCAGGTCCTACAATGAGCAGTTCTTC
CDR3aa: CASSASFRSYNEQFF

j_gene: TRBJ2-3
abundance: few
d_gene: TRBD2
v_gene: TRBV20-1
CDR3nt: TGCAGTGCTAGATTGTCCGGGACTAGCGGGAGGGCCTTTCGGGATACGCAGTATTTT
CDR3aa: CSARLSGTSGRAFRDTQYF

j_gene: TRBJ2-5
abundance: few
d_gene: NA
v_gene: TRBV6-6
CDR3nt: TGTGCCAGCATCTTCTCCGAGGGAACCCAGTACTTC
CDR3aa: CASIFSEGTQYF

j_gene: TRBJ1-6
abundance: few
d_gene: NA
v_gene: TRBV5-1
CDR3nt: TGCGCCAGCAGCTTCGAAGGGACGGATTCACCCCTCCACTTT
CDR3aa: CASSFEGTDSPLHF

j_gene: TRBJ1-1
abundance: NA
d_gene: NA
v_gene: TRBV9
CDR3nt: TGTGCCAGCAGCCCCCCAGACAGTTACAACACTGAAGCTTTCTTT
CDR3aa: CASSPPDSYNTEAFF

j_gene: TRBJ1-1
abundance: few
d_gene: TRBD1
v_gene: TRBV27
CDR3nt: TGTGCCAGCAGTTTAGGGGCTGACAGGGGGCGGACTGAAGCTTTCTTT
CDR3aa: CASSLGADRGRTEAFF

j_gene: TRBJ2-3
abundance: NA
d_gene: TRBD1
v_gene: TRBV7-9
CDR3nt: TGTGCCAGCAGATACACAGGGGGAGGTACAGATACGCAGTATTTT
CDR3aa: CASRYTGGGTDTQYF

j_gene: TRBJ2-2
abundance: NA
d_gene: NA
v_gene: TRBV7-7
CDR3nt: TGTGCCAGCAGCACACGGCCCAGGGGTACCGGGGAGCTGTTTTTT
CDR3aa: CASSTRPRGTGELFF

j_gene: TRBJ1-3
abundance: NA
d_gene: TRBD1
v_gene: TRBV20-1
CDR3nt: TGCAGTGCTTCCTCCGGGACAGGGTGGTCTGGAAACACCATATATTTT
CDR3aa: CSASSGTGWSGNTIYF

j_gene: TRBJ2-5
abundance: NA
d_gene: TRBD1
v_gene: TRBV2
CDR3nt: TGTGCCAGCAGTGAAGGACGACAGGGGGCAGAGACCCAGTACTTC
CDR3aa: CASSEGRQGAETQYF

j_gene: TRBJ2-7
abundance: NA
d_gene: TRBD2
v_gene: TRBV5-6
CDR3nt: TGTGCCAGCAGCTTGTTAGTCAGGGGACTAGCGGGAGGCTCCAACGAGCAGTACTTC
CDR3aa: CASSLLVRGLAGGSNEQYF

j_gene: TRBJ2-7
abundance: few
d_gene: NA
v_gene: TRBV21-1
CDR3nt: TGTGCCAGCACCAAGGGACTAGCGGGAAACGCCTACGAGCAGTACTTC
CDR3aa: CASTKGLAGNAYEQYF

j_gene: TRBJ2-1
abundance: few
d_gene: TRBD2
v_gene: TRBV20-1
CDR3nt: TGCAGTGCTCTACTAGCGTCGTCCTACAATGAGCAGTTCTTC
CDR3aa: CSALLASSYNEQFF

j_gene: TRBJ2-5
abundance: few
d_gene: NA
v_gene: TRBV25-1
CDR3nt: TGTGCCAGCAGTGATTTCCGGGCCCCTCAAGAGACCCAGTACTTC
CDR3aa: CASSDFRAPQETQYF

j_gene: TRBJ2-7
abundance: few
d_gene: TRBD1
v_gene: TRBV12-3/TRBV12-4
CDR3nt: TGTGCCAGCAGTCCCGGACAGGGGAGGAACGAGCAGTACTTC
CDR3aa: CASSPGQGRNEQYF

j_gene: TRBJ2-3
abundance: few
d_gene: TRBD2
v_gene: TRBV12-3/TRBV12-4
CDR3nt: TGTGCCAGCAGTCCTTTTATAGCGGGAGCCGGGGATACGCAGTATTTT
CDR3aa: CASSPFIAGAGDTQYF

j_gene: TRBJ1-3
abundance: NA
d_gene: TRBD1
v_gene: TRBV18
CDR3nt: TGTGCCAGCTCTATAGGACAGGGTTGGACTGGAAACACCATATATTTT
CDR3aa: CASSIGQGWTGNTIYF

j_gene: TRBJ1-6
abundance: few
d_gene: NA
v_gene: TRBV18
CDR3nt: TGTGCCAGCTCACCGGGGGAAAATTCACCCCTCCACTTT
CDR3aa: CASSPGENSPLHF

j_gene: TRBJ2-3
abundance: NA
d_gene: TRBD2
v_gene: TRBV6-1
CDR3nt: TGTGCCAGCAGTAGAGCGGGAGATGGGACAGATACGCAGTATTTT
CDR3aa: CASSRAGDGTDTQYF

j_gene: TRBJ1-1
abundance: NA
d_gene: TRBD1
v_gene: TRBV9
CDR3nt: TGTGCCAGCAGCGTTCTCTGGACAGGCCCTGAAGCTTTCTTT
CDR3aa: CASSVLWTGPEAFF

j_gene: TRBJ2-1
abundance: NA
d_gene: NA
v_gene: TRBV4-2
CDR3nt: TGTGCCAGCAGCCAAGATGAAACACAGCCGTCCCCGCCCTACAATGAGCAGTTCTTC
CDR3aa: CASSQDETQPSPPYNEQFF

j_gene: TRBJ2-7
abundance: NA
d_gene: NA
v_gene: TRBV24-1
CDR3nt: TGTGCCACCAGTGATTCTGGGACTTCCTACGAGCAGTACTTC
CDR3aa: CATSDSGTSYEQYF

j_gene: TRBJ1-1
abundance: few
d_gene: NA
v_gene: TRBV5-1
CDR3nt: TGCGCCAGCAGCTTGGAGGCCACGATGAACACTGAAGCTTTCTTT
CDR3aa: CASSLEATMNTEAFF

j_gene: TRBJ2-1
abundance: NA
d_gene: NA
v_gene: TRBV5-1
CDR3nt: TGCGCCAGCAGCTTGACCGATCCGGGGCTCCTCTTC
CDR3aa: CASSLTDPGLLF

j_gene: TRBJ2-5
abundance: once
d_gene: TRBD1
v_gene: TRBV7-8
CDR3nt: TGTGCCAGCAGCTTAGTGGGACAGGGCAGGAATGAGACCCAGTACTTC
CDR3aa: CASSLVGQGRNETQYF

j_gene: TRBJ1-1
abundance: few
d_gene: TRBD1
v_gene: TRBV5-1
CDR3nt: TGCGCCAGCAGCCCGACAGGGGTGTCGACTGAAGCTTTCTTT
CDR3aa: CASSPTGVSTEAFF

j_gene: TRBJ1-1
abundance: NA
d_gene: NA
v_gene: TRBV9
CDR3nt: TGTGCCAGCAGTGCCCAATCAGGGGTCGGGACTGAAGCTTTCTTT
CDR3aa: CASSAQSGVGTEAFF

j_gene: TRBJ1-2
abundance: few
d_gene: NA
v_gene: TRBV7-9
CDR3nt: TGTGCCAGCAGCGGGGGACGCCTCCAAGATGGCTACACCTTC
CDR3aa: CASSGGRLQDGYTF

j_gene: TRBJ1-1
abundance: many
d_gene: NA
v_gene: TRBV5-1
CDR3nt: TGCGCCAGCAGCTTGGGACAGCCCGGTGAAGCTTTCTTT
CDR3aa: CASSLGQPGEAFF

j_gene: TRBJ2-5
abundance: many
d_gene: NA
v_gene: TRBV27
CDR3nt: TGTGCCAGCAGTCCTGGGACGGAGCAAGAGACCCAGTACTTC
CDR3aa: CASSPGTEQETQYF

j_gene: TRBJ1-2
abundance: few
d_gene: NA
v_gene: TRBV25-1
CDR3nt: TGTGCCAGCGGCGACTATGGCTACACCTTC
CDR3aa: CASGDYGYTF

j_gene: TRBJ2-4
abundance: few
d_gene: TRBD2
v_gene: TRBV14
CDR3nt: TGTGCCAGCAGCCAGGTTCCAACTAGCGGGAGCACCCTAGGCATTCAGTACTTC
CDR3aa: CASSQVPTSGSTLGIQYF

j_gene: TRBJ2-7
abundance: once
d_gene: NA
v_gene: TRBV4-1
CDR3nt: TGCGCCGGCAGCCCCCTGGCGGGGAGTACTAACGAGCAGTACTTC
CDR3aa: CAGSPLAGSTNEQYF

j_gene: TRBJ1-1
abundance: few
d_gene: NA
v_gene: TRBV9
CDR3nt: TGTGCCAGCAAGCCGGGGGAAGACACTGAAGCTTTCTTT
CDR3aa: CASKPGEDTEAFF

j_gene: TRBJ2-7
abundance: many
d_gene: TRBD2
v_gene: TRBV3-1
CDR3nt: TGTGCCAGCAGCCTGGGACTAGTCCACGAGCAGTACTTC
CDR3aa: CASSLGLVHEQYF